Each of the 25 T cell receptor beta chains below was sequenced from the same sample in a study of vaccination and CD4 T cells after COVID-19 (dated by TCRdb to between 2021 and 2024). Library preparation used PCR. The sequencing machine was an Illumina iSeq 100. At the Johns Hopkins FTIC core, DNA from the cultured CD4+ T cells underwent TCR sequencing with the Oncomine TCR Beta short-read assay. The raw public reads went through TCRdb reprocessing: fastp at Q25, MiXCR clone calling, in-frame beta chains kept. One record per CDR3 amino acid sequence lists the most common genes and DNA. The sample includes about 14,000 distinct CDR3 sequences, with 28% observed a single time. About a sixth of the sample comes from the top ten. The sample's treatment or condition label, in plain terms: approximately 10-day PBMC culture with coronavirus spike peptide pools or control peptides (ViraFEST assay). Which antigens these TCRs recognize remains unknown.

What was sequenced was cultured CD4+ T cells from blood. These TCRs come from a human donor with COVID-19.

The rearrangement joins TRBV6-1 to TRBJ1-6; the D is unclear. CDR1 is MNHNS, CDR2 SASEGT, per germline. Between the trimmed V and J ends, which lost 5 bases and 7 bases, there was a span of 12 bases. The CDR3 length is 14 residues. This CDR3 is CASSNVVPNSPLHF. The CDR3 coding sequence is TGTGCCAGCAGTAACGTCGTACCAAATTCACCCCTCCACTTT.

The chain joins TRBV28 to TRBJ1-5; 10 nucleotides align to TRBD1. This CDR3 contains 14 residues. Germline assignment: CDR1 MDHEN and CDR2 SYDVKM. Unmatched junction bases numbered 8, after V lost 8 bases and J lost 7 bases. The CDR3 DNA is TGTGCCAGCCGGACAGGGGGAACTGGGCAGCCCCAGCATTTT. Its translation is CASRTGGTGQPQHF.

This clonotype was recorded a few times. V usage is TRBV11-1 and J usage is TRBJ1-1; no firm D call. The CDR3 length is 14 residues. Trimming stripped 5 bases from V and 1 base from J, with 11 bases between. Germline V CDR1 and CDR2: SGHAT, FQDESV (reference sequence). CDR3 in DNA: TGTGCCAGCAGCCACAAGGAGGGGAACACTGAAGCTTTCTTT. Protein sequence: CASSHKEGNTEAFF.

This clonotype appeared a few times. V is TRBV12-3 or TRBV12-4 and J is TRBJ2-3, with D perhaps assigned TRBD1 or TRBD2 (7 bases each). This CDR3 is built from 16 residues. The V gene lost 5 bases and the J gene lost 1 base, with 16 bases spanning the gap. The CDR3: CASSPRPGGGTDTQYF. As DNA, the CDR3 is TGTGCCAGCAGTCCGAGACCAGGGGGGGGCACAGATACGCAGTATTTT.

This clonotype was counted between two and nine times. CDR3 nucleotides: TGTGCCAGCACCACACGGGGGTTGGGTCAGCCCCAGCATTTT. Translation gives CASTTRGLGQPQHF. V and J are TRBV6-4 and TRBJ1-5; tentative D call: TRBD1 (5 bases). The V and J ends lost 7 bases and 6 bases respectively, with 16 bases between them. Germline CDR1 MRHNA, CDR2 SNTAGT. The CDR3 has 14 amino acids.

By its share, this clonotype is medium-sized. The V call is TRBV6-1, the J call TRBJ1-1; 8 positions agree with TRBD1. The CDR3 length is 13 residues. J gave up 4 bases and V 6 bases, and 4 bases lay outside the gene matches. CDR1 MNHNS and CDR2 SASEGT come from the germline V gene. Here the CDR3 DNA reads TGTGCCAGCAGCAGGGGGCTCGGCACTGAAGCTTTCTTT. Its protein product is CASSRGLGTEAFF.

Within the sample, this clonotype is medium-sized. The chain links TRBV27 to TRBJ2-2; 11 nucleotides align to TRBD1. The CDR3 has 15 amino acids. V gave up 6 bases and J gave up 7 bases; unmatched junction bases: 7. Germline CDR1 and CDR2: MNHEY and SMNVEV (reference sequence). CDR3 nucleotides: TGTGCCAGCAGGGGGACAGGGGGTTCGAACGGGGAGCTGTTTTTT. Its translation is CASRGTGGSNGELFF.

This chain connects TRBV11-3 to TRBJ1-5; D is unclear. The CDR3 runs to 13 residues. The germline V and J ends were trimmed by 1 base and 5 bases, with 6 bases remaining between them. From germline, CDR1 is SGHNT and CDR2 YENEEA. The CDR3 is CASSLGNHQPQHF. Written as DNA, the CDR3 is TGTGCCAGCAGCTTAGGAAATCATCAGCCCCAGCATTTT.

The CDR3 spells CASSLGPSGAQETQYF. CDR3 bases: TGCGCCAGCAGCTTGGGGCCTAGCGGGGCCCAAGAGACCCAGTACTTC. This chain connects TRBV5-1 to TRBJ2-5, with 9 bases identical to TRBD2. This CDR3 spans 16 amino acids. The V segment lost 0 bases and the J segment 1 base; nucleotides outside the gene matches: 4. Germline values: CDR1 SGHRS, CDR2 YFSETQ.

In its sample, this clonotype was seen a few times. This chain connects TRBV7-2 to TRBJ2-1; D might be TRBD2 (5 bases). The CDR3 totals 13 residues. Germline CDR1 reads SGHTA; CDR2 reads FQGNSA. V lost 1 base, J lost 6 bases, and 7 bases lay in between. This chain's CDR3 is CASSLVTSNEQFF. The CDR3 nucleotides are TGTGCCAGCAGCTTAGTTACTAGCAATGAGCAGTTCTTC.

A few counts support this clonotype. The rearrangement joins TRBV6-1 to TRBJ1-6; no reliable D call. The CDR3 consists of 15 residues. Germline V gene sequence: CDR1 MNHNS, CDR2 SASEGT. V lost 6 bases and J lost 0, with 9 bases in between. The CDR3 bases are TGTGCCAGCAGGGATGATAGCTCCTATAATTCACCCCTCCACTTT. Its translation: CASRDDSSYNSPLHF.

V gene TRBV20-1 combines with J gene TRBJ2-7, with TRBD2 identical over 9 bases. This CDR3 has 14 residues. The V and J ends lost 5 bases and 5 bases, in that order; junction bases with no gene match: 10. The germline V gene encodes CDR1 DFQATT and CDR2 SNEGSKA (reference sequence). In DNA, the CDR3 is TGCAGTGCTGACCGGGCGGGGGGGCTCGACGAGCAGTACTTC. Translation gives CSADRAGGLDEQYF.

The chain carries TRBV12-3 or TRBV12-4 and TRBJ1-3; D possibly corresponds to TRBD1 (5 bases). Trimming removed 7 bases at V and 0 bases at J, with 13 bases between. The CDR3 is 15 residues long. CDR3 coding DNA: TGTGCCAGCAATGAGGGACGGGCCTCTGGAAACACCATATATTTT. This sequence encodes CASNEGRASGNTIYF.

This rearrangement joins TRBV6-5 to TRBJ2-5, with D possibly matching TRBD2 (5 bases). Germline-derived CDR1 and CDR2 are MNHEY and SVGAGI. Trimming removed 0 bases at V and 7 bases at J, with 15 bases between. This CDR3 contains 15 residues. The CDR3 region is CASSYSLDGSTTQYF. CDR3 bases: TGTGCCAGCAGTTACTCCCTGGATGGGAGCACGACCCAGTACTTC.

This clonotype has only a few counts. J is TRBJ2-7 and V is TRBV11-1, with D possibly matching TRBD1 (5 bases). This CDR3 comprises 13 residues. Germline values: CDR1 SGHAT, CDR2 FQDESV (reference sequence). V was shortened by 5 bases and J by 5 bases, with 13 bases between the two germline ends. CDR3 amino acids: CASSLDSFDEQYF. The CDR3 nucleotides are TGTGCCAGCAGCCTCGACAGTTTCGACGAGCAGTACTTC.

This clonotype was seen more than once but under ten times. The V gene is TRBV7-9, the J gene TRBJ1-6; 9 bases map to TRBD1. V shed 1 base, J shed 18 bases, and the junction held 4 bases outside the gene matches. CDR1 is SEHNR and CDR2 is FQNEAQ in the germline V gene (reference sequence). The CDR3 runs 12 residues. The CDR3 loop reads CASSLEGTGYHF. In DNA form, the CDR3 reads TGTGCCAGCAGCTTAGAGGGGACAGGGTACCACTTT.

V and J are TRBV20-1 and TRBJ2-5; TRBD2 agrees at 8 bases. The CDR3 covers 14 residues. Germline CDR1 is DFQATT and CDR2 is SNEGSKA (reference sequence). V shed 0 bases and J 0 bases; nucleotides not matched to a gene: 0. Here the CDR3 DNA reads TGCAGTGCTAGAGAAGCGGGGGACCAAGAGACCCAGTACTTC. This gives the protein CSAREAGDQETQYF.

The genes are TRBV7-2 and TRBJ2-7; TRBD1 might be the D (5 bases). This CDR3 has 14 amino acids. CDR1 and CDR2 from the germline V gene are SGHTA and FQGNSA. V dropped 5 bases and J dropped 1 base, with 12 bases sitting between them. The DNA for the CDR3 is TGTGCCAGCAGCAAGGAGACAGAATCCTACGAGCAGTACTTC. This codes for CASSKETESYEQYF.

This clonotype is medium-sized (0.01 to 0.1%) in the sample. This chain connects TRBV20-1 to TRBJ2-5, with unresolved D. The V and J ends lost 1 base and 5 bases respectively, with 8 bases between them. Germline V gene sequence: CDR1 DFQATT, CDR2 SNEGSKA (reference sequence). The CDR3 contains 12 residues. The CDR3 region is CSARAAAETQYF. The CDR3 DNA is TGCAGTGCTAGAGCTGCAGCGGAGACCCAGTACTTC.

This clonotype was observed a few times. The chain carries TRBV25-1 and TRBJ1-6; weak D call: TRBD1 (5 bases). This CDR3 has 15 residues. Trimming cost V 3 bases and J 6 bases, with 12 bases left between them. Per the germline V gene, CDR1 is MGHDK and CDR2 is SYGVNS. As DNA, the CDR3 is TGTGCCAGCAGTGATTCTCAGCAGGGTAATTCACCCCTCCACTTT. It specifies CASSDSQQGNSPLHF.

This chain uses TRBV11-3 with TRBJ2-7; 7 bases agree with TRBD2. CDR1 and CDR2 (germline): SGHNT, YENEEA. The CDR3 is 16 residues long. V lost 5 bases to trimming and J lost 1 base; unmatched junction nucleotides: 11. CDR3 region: CASSHRGSLPSYEQYF. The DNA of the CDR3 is TGTGCCAGCAGCCATCGCGGGAGCTTACCATCCTACGAGCAGTACTTC.

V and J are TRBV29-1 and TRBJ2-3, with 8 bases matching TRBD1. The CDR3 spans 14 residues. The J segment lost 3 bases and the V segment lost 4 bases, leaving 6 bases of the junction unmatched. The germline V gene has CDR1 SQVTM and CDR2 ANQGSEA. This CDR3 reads CSVGVDRATDTQYF. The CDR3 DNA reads TGCAGCGTTGGGGTGGACAGGGCAACAGATACGCAGTATTTT.

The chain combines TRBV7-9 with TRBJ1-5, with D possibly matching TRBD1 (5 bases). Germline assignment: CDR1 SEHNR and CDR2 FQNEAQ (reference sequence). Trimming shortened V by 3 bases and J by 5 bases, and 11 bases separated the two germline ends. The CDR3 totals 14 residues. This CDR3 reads CASSFLGVDQPQHF. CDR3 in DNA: TGTGCCAGCAGCTTTCTAGGGGTCGATCAGCCCCAGCATTTT.

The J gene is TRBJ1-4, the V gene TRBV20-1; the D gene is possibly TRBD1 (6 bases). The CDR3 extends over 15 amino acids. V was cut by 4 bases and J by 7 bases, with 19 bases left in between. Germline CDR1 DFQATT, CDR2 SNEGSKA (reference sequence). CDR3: CSATGQSVLSEKLFF. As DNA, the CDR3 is TGCAGTGCTACGGGACAAAGCGTATTGAGTGAAAAACTGTTTTTT.

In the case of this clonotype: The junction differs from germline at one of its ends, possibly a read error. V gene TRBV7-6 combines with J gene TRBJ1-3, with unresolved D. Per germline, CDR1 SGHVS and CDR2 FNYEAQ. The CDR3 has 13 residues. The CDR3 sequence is CASSQASGSTIYF. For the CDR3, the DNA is TGTGCCAGCAGCCAAGCCTCTGGAAGCACCATATATTTT.